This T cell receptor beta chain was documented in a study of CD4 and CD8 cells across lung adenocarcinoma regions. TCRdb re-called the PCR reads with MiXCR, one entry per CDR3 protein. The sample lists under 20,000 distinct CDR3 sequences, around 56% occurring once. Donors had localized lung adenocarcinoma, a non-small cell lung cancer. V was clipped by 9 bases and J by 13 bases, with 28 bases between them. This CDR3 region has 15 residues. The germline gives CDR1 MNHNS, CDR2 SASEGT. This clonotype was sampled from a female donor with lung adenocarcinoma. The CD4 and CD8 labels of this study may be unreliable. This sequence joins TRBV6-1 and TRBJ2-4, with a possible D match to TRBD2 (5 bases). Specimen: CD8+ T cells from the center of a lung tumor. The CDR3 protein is CARRRAGPAQEIQYF. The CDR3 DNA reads TGTGCCAGGAGGCGCGCGGGCCCAGCCCAAGAGATCCAGTACTTC.